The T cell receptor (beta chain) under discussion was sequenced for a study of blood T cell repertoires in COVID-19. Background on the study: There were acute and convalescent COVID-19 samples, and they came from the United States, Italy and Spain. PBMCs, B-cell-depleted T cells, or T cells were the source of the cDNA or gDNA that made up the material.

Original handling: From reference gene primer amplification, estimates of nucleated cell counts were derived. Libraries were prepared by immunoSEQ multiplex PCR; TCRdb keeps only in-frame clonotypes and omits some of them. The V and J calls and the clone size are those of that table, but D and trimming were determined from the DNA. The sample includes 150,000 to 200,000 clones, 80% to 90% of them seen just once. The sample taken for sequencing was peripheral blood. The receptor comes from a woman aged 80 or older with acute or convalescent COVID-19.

The CDR3 DNA reads TGTGCCAGCAGCCAAGATCGCGGCCGTGACTACAATGAGCAGTTCTTC. Protein sequence: CASSQDRGRDYNEQFF. The V gene is TRBV14, the J gene TRBJ2-1; no reliable D call. In germline, CDR1 is SGHDN, CDR2 FVKESK. V shed 0 bases and J shed 3 bases, with 12 bases lying between them. The length of the CDR3 is 16 residues.